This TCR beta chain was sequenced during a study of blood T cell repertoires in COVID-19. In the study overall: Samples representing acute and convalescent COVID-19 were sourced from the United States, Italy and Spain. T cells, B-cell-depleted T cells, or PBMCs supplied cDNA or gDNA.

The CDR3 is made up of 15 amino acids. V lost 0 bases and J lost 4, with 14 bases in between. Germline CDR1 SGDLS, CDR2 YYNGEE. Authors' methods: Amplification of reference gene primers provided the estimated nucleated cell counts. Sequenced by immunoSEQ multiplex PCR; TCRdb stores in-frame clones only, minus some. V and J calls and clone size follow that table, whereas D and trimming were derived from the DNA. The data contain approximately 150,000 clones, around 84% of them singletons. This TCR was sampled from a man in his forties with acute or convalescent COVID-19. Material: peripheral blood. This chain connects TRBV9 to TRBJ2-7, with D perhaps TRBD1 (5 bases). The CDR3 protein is CASSVEQGSRYEQYF. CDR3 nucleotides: TGTGCCAGCAGCGTAGAGCAGGGTTCGAGATACGAGCAGTACTTC.